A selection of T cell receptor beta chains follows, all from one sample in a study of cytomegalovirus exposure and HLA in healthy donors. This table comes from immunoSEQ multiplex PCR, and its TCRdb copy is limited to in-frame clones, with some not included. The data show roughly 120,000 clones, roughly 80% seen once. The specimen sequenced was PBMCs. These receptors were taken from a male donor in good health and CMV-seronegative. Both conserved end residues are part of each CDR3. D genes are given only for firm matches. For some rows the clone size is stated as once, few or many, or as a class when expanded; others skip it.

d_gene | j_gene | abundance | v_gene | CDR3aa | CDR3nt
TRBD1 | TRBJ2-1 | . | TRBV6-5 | CASRRTGVGEQFF | TGTGCCAGCAGACGAACAGGGGTAGGTGAGCAGTTCTTC
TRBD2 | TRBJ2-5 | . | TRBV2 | CANQLAGGPQETQYF | TGTGCCAACCAACTAGCGGGGGGACCACAAGAGACCCAGTACTTC
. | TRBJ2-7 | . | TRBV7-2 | CASSLGGPYEQYF | TGTGCCAGCAGCTTAGGGGGGCCCTACGAGCAGTACTTC
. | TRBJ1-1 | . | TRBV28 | CASSSSRERQALSAFF | TGTGCCAGCAGTTCGTCGCGGGAAAGGCAGGCCCTCTCTGCTTTCTTT
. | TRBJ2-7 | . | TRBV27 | CASSPRPYEQYF | TGTGCCAGCAGCCCCAGGCCCTACGAGCAGTACTTC
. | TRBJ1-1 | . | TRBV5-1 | CASSRTSGHAEAFF | TGCGCCAGCAGCCGAACCTCGGGTCACGCTGAAGCTTTCTTT
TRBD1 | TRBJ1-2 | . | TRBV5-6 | CASSSRDRGRPLSGYTF | TGTGCCAGCAGCTCCCGGGACAGGGGACGTCCCCTCTCGGGCTACACCTTC
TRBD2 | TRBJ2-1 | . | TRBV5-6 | CASSWATSGRIDEQFF | TGTGCCAGCAGCTGGGCCACTAGCGGGAGGATCGATGAGCAGTTCTTC
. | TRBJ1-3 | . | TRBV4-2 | CASSQEGAPTLGNTIYF | TGTGCCAGCAGCCAAGAAGGGGCCCCTACGCTGGGAAACACCATATATTTT
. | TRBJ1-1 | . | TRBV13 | CASSLVSGYNTEAFF | TGTGCCAGCAGCTTAGTTTCAGGTTATAACACTGAAGCTTTCTTT
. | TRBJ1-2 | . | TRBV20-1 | CSARGQDTF | TGCAGTGCTAGAGGACAGGACACCTTC
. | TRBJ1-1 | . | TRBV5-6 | CASSLAAFQYSPANTEAFF | TGTGCCAGCAGCTTGGCGGCGTTTCAGTACAGCCCAGCGAACACTGAAGCTTTCTTT
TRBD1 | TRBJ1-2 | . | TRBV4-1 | CASSHNDRGGQYGYTF | TGCGCCAGCAGCCACAATGACAGGGGTGGTCAATATGGCTACACCTTC
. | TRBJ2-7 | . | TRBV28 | CASSSDRYEQYF | TGTGCCAGCAGTTCTGACAGGTACGAGCAGTACTTC
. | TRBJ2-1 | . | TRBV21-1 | CASSPSSGTEGSYNEQFF | TGTGCCAGCAGCCCGAGTTCCGGGACAGAGGGCTCCTACAATGAGCAGTTCTTC
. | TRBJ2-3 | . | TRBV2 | CASRRGFTSTDTQYF | TGTGCCAGCCGTCGGGGGTTTACTAGCACAGATACGCAGTATTTT
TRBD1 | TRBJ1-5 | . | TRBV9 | CASSRWDRPVSNQPQHF | TGTGCCAGCTCACGTTGGGACAGGCCCGTTAGCAATCAGCCCCAGCATTTT
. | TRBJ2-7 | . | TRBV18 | CASSLTQDSTYEQYF | TGTGCCAGCTCACTAACCCAGGATTCGACCTACGAGCAGTACTTC
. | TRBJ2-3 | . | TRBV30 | CAWEGGGGHTDTQYF | TGTGCCTGGGAGGGAGGGGGGGGGCATACAGATACGCAGTATTTT
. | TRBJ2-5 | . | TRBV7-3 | CASSRGHQETQYF | TGTGCCAGCTCACGGGGTCACCAAGAGACCCAGTACTTC
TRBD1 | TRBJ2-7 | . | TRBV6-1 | CASRTGQGLQYF | TGTGCCAGCAGAACAGGACAGGGACTGCAGTACTTC
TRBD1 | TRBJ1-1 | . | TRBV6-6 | CASSPGQGLGGTEAFF | TGTGCCAGCAGTCCGGGACAGGGCCTGGGGGGCACTGAAGCTTTCTTT
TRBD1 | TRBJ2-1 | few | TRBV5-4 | CASSGGGQVGNEQFF | TGTGCCAGCAGCGGAGGGGGACAGGTAGGCAATGAGCAGTTCTTC
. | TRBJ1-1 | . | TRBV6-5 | CASSYSPTGLNTEAFF | TGTGCCAGCAGTTACTCCCCTACAGGATTGAACACTGAAGCTTTCTTT
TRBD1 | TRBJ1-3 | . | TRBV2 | CASREQGADGNTIYF | TGTGCCAGCAGAGAGCAGGGGGCCGATGGAAACACCATATATTTT
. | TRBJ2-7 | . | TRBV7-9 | CASSFGTGVGYEQYF | TGTGCCAGCAGCTTTGGTACGGGAGTCGGGTACGAGCAGTACTTC
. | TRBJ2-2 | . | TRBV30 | CAWRGAGTGELFF | TGTGCCTGGAGGGGGGCTGGCACCGGGGAGCTGTTTTTT
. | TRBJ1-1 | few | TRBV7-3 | CASSEYTGLMNTEAFF | TGTGCCAGCAGCGAGTATACAGGGCTAATGAACACTGAAGCTTTCTTT
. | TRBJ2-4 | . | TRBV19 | CASSTPGREDIQYF | TGTGCCAGTAGCACGCCCGGCAGGGAGGACATTCAGTACTTC
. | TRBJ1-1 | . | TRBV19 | CASRLQGTEAFF | TGTGCCAGTAGACTCCAGGGCACTGAAGCTTTCTTT
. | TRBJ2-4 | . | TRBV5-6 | CASSLYQTAGKNSQYF | TGTGCCAGCAGCTTGTACCAGACAGCTGGCAAAAACAGTCAGTACTTC
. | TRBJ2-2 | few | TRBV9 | CASSEGGEAGELFF | TGTGCCAGCAGCGAAGGAGGTGAGGCCGGGGAGCTGTTTTTT
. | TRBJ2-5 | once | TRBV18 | CASSPPGASQETQYF | TGTGCCAGCTCACCACCGGGGGCCAGCCAAGAGACCCAGTACTTC
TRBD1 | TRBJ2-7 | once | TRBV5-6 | CASSTPGQGAYEQYF | TGTGCCAGCAGCACACCGGGACAGGGGGCCTACGAGCAGTACTTC
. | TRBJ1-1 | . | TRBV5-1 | CASSLDSKNTEAFF | TGCGCCAGCAGCTTGGACAGCAAGAACACTGAAGCTTTCTTT
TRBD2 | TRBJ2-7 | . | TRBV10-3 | CAIKGGSGYEQYF | TGTGCCATCAAGGGCGGGAGTGGATACGAGCAGTACTTC
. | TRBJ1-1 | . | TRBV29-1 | CSAPGAEAFF | TGCAGCGCCCCGGGGGCTGAAGCTTTCTTT
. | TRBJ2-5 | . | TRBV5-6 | CASSAQGSQETQYF | TGTGCCAGCAGCGCCCAGGGGTCGCAAGAGACCCAGTACTTC
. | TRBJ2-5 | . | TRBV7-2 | CASSPETGPETQYF | TGTGCCAGCAGCCCCGAGACAGGTCCAGAGACCCAGTACTTC
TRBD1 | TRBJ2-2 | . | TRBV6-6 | CASSFPGQGGTGELFF | TGTGCCAGCAGTTTCCCCGGACAGGGTGGCACCGGGGAGCTGTTTTTT
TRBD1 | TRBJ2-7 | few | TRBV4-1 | CASSQPGQGYEQYF | TGCGCCAGCAGCCAACCGGGACAGGGCTACGAGCAGTACTTC
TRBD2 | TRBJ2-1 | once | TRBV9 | CASSVAAGAYNEQFF | TGTGCCAGCAGCGTAGCCGCGGGAGCGTACAATGAGCAGTTCTTC
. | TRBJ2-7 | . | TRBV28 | CASSPQQGSLREQYF | TGTGCCAGCAGCCCTCAGCAGGGGTCGCTCAGGGAGCAGTACTTC
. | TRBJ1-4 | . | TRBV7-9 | CASSPRGFSNEKLFF | TGTGCCAGCAGCCCAAGGGGGTTTTCTAATGAAAAACTGTTTTTT
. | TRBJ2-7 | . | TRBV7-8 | CASSLIGNYEQYF | TGTGCCAGCAGCTTAATCGGGAACTACGAGCAGTACTTC
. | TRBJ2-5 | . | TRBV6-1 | CASSEQRGQETQYF | TGTGCCAGCAGTGAACAAAGGGGTCAAGAGACCCAGTACTTC
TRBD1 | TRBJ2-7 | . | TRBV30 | CAWSVMRTGGVHYEQYF | TGTGCCTGGAGTGTGATGAGGACAGGGGGTGTTCACTACGAGCAGTACTTC
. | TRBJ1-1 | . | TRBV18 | CASSPELNTEAFF | TGTGCCAGCTCACCTGAGTTGAACACTGAAGCTTTCTTT
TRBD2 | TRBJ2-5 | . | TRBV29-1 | CSVFSGGSGKTQYF | TGCAGCGTTTTTTCGGGCGGGAGTGGGAAGACCCAGTACTTC
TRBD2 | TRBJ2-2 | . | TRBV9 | CASSVVAGGPRELFF | TGTGCCAGCAGCGTAGTAGCGGGGGGGCCCCGGGAGCTGTTTTTT
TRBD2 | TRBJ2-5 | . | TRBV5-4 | CASSKGRLLAGEETQYF | TGTGCCAGCAGTAAGGGACGGTTACTAGCGGGAGAAGAGACCCAGTACTTC
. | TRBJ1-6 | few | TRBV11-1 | CASSLGAGPLHF | TGTGCCAGCAGCTTGGGGGCGGGACCCCTCCACTTT
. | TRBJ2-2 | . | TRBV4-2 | CASTPGSGELFF | TGTGCCAGCACCCCGGGGTCCGGGGAGCTGTTTTTT
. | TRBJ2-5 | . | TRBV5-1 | CASSLGQGGETQYF | TGCGCCAGCAGCTTGGGTCAGGGGGGAGAGACCCAGTACTTC
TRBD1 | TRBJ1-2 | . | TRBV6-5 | CASSWGQAFNYGYTF | TGTGCCAGCAGTTGGGGACAGGCCTTTAACTATGGCTACACCTTC
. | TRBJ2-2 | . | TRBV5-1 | CASSLARTVTGELFF | TGCGCCAGCAGCTTGGCACGGACAGTCACCGGGGAGCTGTTTTTT